One T cell receptor (beta chain) is described in this entry. This sequence may be a read error, since a much larger clone differs from it by one base. These data are taken from a study of molecular identifiers for immune sequencing clone quantification. V lost 4 bases, J lost 6 bases, and 22 bases stayed unmatched. Germline CDR1 reads LGHNA; CDR2 reads YSLEER. The CDR3 length is 19 residues. A single record per CDR3 protein comes from TCRdb applying MiXCR to the PCR reads. The sample comprises approximately 54,000 distinct CDR3 sequences, about 23% of which are singletons, and 1.9% rests with the top ten.

The sample taken for sequencing was naive CD8+ T cells from blood, with Jurkat cell RNA spiked in. Specified subset: FACS-sorted CD8+CD4-CCR7+CD45RA+ naive T cells. This TCR derives from a human donor in good health. Some libraries in this study had Jurkat cell RNA spiked in. This chain links TRBV4-3 with TRBJ2-3, with TRBD1 identical over 7 bases. This chain's CDR3 is CASSLYSNPRQGKADTQYF. As DNA, the CDR3 is TGCGCCAGCAGCCTGTACTCTAACCCGAGACAGGGAAAGGCGGATACGCAGTATTTT.